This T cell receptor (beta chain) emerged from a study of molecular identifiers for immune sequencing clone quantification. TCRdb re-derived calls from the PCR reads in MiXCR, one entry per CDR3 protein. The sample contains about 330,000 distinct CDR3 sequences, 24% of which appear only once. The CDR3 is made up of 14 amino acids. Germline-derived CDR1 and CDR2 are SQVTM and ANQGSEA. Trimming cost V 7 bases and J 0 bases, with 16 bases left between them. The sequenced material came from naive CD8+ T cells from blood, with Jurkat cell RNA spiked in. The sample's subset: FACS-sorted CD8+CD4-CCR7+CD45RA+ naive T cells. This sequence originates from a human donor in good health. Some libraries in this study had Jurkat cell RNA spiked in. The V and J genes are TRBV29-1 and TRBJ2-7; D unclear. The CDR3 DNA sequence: TGCAGCGCCGAAAATGTAGAAGACTCCTACGAGCAGTACTTC. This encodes CSAENVEDSYEQYF.